This T cell receptor beta chain was captured by sequencing in a study of T cells in Graves' hyperthyroidism and ophthalmopathy. CDR1 is SEHNR and CDR2 is FQNEAQ in the germline V gene (reference sequence). V was clipped by 1 base and J by 3 bases, with 9 bases between them. The CDR3 runs to 15 residues. Amplified TCR beta CDR3 regions came from RNA transcripts. A set of HTBI primers served as the primers for a first-round RT-PCR of the TCR CDR3. In TCRdb, the multiplex PCR reads were re-called with MiXCR into one record per CDR3 protein. The sample lists more than 550,000 distinct CDR3 sequences; 17% were seen once. The study excluded patients with uncontrolled infection, other autoimmune disease, pregnancy or lactation.

This chain links TRBV7-9 with TRBJ1-4, with D unresolved. The source is a man aged 45-60 years with Graves' hyperthyroidism. Material for sequencing was blood. The CDR3 protein is CASSLGLGANEKLFF. For the CDR3, the DNA is TGTGCCAGCAGCTTAGGTCTGGGTGCTAATGAAAAACTGTTTTTT.